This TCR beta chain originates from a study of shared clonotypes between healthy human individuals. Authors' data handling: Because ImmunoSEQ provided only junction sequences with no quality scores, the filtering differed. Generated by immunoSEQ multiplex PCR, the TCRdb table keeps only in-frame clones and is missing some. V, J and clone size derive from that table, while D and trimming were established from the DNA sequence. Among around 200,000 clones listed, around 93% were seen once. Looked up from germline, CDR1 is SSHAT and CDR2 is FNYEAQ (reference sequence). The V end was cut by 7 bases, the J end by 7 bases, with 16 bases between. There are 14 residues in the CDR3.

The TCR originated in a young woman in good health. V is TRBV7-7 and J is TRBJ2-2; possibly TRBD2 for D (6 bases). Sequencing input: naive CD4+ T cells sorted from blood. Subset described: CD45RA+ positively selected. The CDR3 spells CASKSSGQSGELFF. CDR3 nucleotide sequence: TGTGCCAGCAAAAGTAGCGGACAAAGCGGGGAGCTGTTTTTT.